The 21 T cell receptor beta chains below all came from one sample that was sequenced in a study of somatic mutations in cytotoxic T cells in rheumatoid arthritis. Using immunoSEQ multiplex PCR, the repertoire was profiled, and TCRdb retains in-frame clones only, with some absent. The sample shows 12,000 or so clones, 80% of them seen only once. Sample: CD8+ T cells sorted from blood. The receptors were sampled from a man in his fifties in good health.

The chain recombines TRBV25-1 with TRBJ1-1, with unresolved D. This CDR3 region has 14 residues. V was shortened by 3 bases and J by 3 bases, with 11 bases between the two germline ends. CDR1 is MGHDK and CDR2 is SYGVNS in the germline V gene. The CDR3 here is CASSDLMTDTEAFF. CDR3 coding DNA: TGTGCCAGCAGTGATCTTATGACGGACACTGAAGCTTTCTTT.

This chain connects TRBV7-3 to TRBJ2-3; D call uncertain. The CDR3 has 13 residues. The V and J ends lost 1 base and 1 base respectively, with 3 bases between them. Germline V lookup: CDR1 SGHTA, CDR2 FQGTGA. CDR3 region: CASSLMGTDTQYF. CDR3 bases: TGTGCCAGCAGCTTAATGGGCACAGATACGCAGTATTTT.

CDR3 sequence: CASSLGGSGNQPQHF. The CDR3 DNA reads TGTGCCAGCAGTTTAGGGGGGTCGGGCAATCAGCCCCAGCATTTT. J is TRBJ1-5 and V is TRBV27, with D maybe TRBD1 (5 bases). Trimming pared 2 bases from V and 2 bases from J, leaving 10 bases between. The CDR3 totals 15 residues. CDR1 and CDR2 (germline): MNHEY, SMNVEV (reference sequence).

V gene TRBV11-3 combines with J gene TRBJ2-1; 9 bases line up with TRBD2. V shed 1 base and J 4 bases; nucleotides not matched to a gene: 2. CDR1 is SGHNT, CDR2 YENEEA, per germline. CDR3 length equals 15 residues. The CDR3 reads CASSLGAGGYNEQFF. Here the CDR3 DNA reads TGTGCCAGCAGCTTAGGGGCGGGGGGGTACAATGAGCAGTTCTTC. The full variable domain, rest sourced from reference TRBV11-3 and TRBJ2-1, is EAGVVQSPRYKIIEKKQPVAFWCNPISGHNTLYWYLQNLGQGPELLIRYENEEAVDDSQLPKDRFSAERLKGVDSTLKIQPAELGDSAVYLCASSLGAGGYNEQFFGPGTRLTVL.

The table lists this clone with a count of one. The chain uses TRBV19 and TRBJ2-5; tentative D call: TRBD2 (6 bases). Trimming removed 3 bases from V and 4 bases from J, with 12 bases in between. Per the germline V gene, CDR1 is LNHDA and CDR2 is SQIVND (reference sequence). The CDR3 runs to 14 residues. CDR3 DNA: TGTGCCAGTAGTATCCCCCAGGGAGGAGAGACCCAGTACTTC. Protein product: CASSIPQGGETQYF.

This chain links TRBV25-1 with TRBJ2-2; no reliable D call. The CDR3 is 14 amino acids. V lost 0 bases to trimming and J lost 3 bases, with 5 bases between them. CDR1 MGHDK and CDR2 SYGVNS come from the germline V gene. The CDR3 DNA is TGTGCCAGCAGTGAATATCAGGACACCGGGGAGCTGTTTTTT. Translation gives CASSEYQDTGELFF.

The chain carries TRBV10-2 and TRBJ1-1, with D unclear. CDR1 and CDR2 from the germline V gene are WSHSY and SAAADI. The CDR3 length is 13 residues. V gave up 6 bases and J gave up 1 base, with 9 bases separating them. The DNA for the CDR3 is TGCGCCAGCAGCCTCGCGGGGAACACTGAAGCTTTCTTT. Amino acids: CASSLAGNTEAFF.

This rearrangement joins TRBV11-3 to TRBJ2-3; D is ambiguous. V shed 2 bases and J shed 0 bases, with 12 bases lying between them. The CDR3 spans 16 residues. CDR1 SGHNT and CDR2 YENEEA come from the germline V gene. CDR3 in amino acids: CASSLPERVSTDTQYF. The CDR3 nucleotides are TGTGCCAGCAGCTTACCTGAAAGGGTTAGCACAGATACGCAGTATTTT.

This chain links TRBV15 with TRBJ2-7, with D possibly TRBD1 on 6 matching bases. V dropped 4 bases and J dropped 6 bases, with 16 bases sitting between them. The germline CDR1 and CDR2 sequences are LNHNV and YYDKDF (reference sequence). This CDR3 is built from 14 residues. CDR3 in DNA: TGTGCCACCAGCACCCTGGGGGCTGGGGGCGAGCAGTACTTC. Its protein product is CATSTLGAGGEQYF.

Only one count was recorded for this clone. This chain's CDR3 is CASSLVSNTEAFF. CDR3 nucleotides: TGCGCCAGCAGCTTGGTCTCGAACACTGAAGCTTTCTTT. The chain employs TRBV5-1 and TRBJ1-1, with D uncertain. From germline, CDR1 is SGHRS and CDR2 YFSETQ. The CDR3 is made up of 13 amino acids. V was cut by 0 bases and J by 1 base, with 4 bases left in between. The full variable domain, with the rest looked up from reference TRBV5-1 and TRBJ1-1, is KAGVTQTPRYLIKTRGQQVTLSCSPISGHRSVSWYQQTPGQGLQFLFEYFSETQRNKGNFPGRFSGRQFSNSRSEMNVSTLELGDSALYLCASSLVSNTEAFFGQGTRLTVV.

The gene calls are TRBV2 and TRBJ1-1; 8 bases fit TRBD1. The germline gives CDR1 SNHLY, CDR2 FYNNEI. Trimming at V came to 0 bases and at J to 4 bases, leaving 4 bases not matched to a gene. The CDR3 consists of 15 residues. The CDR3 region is CASSEADRVGTEAFF. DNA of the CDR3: TGTGCCAGCAGTGAAGCGGACAGGGTGGGCACTGAAGCTTTCTTT.

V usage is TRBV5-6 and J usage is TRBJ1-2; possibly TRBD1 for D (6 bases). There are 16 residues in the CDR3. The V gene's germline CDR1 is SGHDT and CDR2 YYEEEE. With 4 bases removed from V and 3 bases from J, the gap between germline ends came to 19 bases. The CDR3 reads CASSPRQVAGYYGYTF. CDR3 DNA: TGTGCCAGCAGCCCCAGACAGGTTGCGGGCTACTATGGCTACACCTTC.

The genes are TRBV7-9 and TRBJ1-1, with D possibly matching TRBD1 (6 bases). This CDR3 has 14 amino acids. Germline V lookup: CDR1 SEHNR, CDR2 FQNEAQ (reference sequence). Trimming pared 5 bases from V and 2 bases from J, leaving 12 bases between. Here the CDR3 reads CASSPAGGNTEAFF. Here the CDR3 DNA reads TGTGCCAGCAGCCCAGCGGGGGGCAACACTGAAGCTTTCTTT.

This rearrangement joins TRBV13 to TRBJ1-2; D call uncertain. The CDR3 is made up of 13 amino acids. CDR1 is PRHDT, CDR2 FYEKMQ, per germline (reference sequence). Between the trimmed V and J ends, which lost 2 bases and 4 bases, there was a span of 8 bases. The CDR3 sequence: CASSLSTGYGYTF. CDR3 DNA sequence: TGTGCCAGCAGCTTATCTACGGGCTATGGCTACACCTTC.

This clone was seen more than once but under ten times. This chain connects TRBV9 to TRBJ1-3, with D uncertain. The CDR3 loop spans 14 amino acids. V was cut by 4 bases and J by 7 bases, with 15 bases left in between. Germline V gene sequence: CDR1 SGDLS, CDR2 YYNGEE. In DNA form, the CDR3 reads TGTGCCAGCAGCCCACGAGCCGACGGGAACACCATATATTTT. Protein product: CASSPRADGNTIYF.

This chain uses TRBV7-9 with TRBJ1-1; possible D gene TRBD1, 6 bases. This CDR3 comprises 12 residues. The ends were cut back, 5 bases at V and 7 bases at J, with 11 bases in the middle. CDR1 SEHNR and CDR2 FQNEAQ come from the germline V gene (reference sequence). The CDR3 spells CASSPGTLEAFF. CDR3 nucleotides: TGTGCCAGCAGCCCCGGGACACTTGAAGCTTTCTTT.

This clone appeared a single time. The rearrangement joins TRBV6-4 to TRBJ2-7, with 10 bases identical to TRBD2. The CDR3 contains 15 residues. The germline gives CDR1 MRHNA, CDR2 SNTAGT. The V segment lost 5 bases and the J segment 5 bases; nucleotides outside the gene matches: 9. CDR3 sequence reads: CASSSGTSENHEQYV. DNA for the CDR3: TGTGCCAGCAGTTCGGGGACTAGCGAGAACCACGAGCAGTACGTC.

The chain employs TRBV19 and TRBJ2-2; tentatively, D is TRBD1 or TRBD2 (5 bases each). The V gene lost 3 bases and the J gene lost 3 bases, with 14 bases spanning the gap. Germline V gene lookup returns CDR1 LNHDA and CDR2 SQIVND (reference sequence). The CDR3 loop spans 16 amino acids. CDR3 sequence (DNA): TGTGCCAGTAGTATTGGATTTGTGGGGGACACCGGGGAGCTGTTTTTT. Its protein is CASSIGFVGDTGELFF.

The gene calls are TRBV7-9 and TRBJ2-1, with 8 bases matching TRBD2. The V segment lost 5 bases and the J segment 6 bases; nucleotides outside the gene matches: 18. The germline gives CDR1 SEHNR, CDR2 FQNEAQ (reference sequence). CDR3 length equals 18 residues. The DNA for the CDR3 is TGTGCCAGCAGCGATTTACGACTGACTAGCGCTCGGGGCAATGAGCAGTTCTTC. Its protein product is CASSDLRLTSARGNEQFF. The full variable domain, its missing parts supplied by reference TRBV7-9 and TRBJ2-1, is DTGVSQNPRHKITKRGQNVTFRCDPISEHNRLYWYRQTLGQGPEFLTYFQNEAQLEKSRLLSDRFSAERPKGSFSTLEIQRTEQGDSAMYLCASSDLRLTSARGNEQFFGPGTRLTVL.

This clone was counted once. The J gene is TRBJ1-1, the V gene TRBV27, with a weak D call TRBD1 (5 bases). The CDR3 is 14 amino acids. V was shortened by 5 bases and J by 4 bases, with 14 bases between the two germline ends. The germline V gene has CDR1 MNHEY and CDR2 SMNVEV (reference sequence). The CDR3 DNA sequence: TGTGCCAGCAGTGTAGGGGTCCGGCGCACTGAAGCTTTCTTT. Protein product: CASSVGVRRTEAFF.

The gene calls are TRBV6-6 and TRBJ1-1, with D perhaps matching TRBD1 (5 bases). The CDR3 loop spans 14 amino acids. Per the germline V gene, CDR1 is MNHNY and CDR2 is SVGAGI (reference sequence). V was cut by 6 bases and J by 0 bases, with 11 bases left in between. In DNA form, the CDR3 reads TGTGCCAGCAGCTTCGACAGAATGAACACTGAAGCTTTCTTT. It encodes CASSFDRMNTEAFF.